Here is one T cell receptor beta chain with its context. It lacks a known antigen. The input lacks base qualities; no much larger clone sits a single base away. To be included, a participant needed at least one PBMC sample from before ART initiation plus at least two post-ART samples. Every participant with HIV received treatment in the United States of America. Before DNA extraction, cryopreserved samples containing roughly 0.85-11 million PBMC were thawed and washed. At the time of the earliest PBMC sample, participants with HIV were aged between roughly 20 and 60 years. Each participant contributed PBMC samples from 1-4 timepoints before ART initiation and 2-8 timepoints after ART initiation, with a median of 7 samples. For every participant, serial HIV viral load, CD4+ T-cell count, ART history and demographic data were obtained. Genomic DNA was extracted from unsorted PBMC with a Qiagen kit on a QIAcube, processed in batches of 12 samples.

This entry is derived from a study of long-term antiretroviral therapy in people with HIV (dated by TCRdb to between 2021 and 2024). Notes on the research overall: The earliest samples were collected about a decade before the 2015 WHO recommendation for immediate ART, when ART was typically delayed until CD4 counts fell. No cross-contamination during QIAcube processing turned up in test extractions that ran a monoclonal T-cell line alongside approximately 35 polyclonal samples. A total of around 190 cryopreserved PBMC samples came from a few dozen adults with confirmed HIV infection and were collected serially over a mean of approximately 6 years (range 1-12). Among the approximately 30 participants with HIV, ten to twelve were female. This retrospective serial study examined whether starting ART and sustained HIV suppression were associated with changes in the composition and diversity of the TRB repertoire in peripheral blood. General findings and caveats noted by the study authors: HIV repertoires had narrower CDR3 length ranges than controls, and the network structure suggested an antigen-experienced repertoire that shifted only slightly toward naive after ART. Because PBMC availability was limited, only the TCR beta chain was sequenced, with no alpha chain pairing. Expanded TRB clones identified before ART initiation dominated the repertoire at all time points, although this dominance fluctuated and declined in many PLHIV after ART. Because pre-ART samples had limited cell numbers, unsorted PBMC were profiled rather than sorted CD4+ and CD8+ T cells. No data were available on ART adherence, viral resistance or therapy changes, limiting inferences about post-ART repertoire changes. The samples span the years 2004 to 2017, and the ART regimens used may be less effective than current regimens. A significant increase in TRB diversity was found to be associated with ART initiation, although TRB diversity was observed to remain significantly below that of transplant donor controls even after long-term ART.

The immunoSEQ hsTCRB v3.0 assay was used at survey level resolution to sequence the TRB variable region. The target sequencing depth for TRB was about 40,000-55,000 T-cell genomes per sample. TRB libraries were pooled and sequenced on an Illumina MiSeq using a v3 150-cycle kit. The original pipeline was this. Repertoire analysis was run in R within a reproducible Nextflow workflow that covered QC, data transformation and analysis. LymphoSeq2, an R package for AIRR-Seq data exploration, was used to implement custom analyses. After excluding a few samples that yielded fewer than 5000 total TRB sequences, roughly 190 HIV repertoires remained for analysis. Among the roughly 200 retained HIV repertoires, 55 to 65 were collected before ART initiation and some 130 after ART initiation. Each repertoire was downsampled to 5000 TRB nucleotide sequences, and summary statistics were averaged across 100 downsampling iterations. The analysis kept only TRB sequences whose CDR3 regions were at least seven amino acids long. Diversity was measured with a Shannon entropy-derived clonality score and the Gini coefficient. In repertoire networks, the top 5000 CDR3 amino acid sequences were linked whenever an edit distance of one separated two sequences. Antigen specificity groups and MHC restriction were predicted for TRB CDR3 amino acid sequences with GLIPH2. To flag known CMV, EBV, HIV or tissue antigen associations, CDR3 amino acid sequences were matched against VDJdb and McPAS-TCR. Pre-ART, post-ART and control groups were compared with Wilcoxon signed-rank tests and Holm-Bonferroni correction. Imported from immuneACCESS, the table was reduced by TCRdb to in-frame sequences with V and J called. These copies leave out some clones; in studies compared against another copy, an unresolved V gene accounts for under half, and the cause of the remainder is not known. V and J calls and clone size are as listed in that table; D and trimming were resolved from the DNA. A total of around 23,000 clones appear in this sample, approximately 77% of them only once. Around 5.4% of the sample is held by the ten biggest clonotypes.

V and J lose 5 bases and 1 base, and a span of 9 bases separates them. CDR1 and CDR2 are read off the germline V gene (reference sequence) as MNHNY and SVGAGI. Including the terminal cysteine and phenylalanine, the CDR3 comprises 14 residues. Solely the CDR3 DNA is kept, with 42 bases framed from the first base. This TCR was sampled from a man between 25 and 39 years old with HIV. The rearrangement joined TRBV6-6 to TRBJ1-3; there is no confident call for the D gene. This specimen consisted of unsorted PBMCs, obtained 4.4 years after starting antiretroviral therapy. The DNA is TGTGCCAGCAGTAACAGCGAGTCTGGAAACACCATATATTTT. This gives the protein CASSNSESGNTIYF.